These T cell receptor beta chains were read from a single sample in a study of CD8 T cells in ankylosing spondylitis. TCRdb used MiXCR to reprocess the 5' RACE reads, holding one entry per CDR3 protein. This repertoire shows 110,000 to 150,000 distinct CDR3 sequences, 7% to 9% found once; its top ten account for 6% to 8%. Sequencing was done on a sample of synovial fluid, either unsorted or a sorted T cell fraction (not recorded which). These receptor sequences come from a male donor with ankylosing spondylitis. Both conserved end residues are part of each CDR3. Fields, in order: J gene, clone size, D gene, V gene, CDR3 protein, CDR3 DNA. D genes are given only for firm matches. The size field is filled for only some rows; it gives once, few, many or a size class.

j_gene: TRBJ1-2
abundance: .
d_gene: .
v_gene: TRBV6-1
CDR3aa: CASRSNPGGYTF
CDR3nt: TGTGCCAGCAGATCAAACCCCGGAGGCTACACCTTC

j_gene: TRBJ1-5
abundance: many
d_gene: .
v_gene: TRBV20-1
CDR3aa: CSAPKRGQGNQPQHF
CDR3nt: TGCAGTGCTCCCAAACGTGGGCAGGGGAATCAGCCCCAGCATTTT

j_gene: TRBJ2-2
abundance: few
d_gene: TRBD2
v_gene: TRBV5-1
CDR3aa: CASSLWDALTSGNTGELFF
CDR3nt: TGCGCCAGCAGCTTGTGGGACGCCCTGACTAGCGGGAACACCGGGGAGCTGTTTTTT

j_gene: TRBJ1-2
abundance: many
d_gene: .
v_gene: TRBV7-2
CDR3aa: CASSLVTGNGYTF
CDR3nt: TGTGCCAGCAGCTTAGTGACAGGCAATGGCTACACCTTC

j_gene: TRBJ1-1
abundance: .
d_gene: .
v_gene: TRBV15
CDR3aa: CATSRLGQTNTEAFF
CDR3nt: TGTGCCACCAGCAGATTAGGACAGACGAACACTGAAGCTTTCTTT

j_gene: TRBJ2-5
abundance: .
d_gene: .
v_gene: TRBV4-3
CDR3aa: CASSQDFGQQETQYF
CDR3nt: TGCGCCAGCAGCCAAGATTTTGGACAGCAAGAGACCCAGTACTTC

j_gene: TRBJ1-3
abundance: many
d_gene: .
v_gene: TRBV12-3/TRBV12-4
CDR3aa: CASRFTNGNTIYF
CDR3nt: TGTGCCAGCAGGTTTACAAATGGAAACACCATATATTTT

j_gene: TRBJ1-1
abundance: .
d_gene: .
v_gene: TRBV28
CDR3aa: CASSFGPLNTEAFF
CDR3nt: TGTGCCAGCAGTTTTGGGCCTTTGAACACTGAAGCTTTCTTT

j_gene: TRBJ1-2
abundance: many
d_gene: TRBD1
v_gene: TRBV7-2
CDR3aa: CASSRSGTGDYGYTF
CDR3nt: TGTGCCAGCAGCCGCTCCGGGACAGGGGACTATGGCTACACCTTC

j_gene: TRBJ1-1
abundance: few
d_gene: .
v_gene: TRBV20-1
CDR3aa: CSAFTGYTEAFF
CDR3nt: TGCAGTGCTTTTACAGGGTACACTGAAGCTTTCTTT

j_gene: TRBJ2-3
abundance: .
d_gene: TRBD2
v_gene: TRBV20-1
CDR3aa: CSALLPSGSLDTQYF
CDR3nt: TGCAGTGCCCTCTTGCCTAGCGGGAGTTTGGATACGCAGTATTTT

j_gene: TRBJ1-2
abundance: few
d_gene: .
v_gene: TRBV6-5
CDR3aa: CASSLFPGGQGLYGYTF
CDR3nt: TGTGCCAGCAGTTTATTCCCCGGGGGCCAGGGCCTATATGGCTACACCTTC

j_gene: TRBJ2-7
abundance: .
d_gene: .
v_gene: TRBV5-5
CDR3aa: CAISPESLCYEQYF
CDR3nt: TGTGCCATCAGCCCCGAAAGCCTCTGCTACGAGCAGTACTTC

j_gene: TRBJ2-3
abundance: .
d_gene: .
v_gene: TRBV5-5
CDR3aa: CASSPGLLTDTQYF
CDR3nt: TGTGCCAGCAGCCCTGGACTCCTCACAGATACGCAGTATTTT

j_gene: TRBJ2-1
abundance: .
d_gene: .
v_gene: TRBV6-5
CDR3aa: CASSYTGGSYNEQFF
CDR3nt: TGTGCCAGCAGTTATACTGGCGGCTCCTACAATGAGCAGTTCTTC

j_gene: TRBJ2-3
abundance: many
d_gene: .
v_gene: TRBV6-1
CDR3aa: CASSELGYTQYF
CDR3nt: TGTGCCAGCAGTGAACTGGGATATACGCAGTATTTT

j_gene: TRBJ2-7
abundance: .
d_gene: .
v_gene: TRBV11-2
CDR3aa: CASSLGQARSYEQYF
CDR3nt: TGTGCCAGCAGCTTAGGACAGGCACGCTCCTACGAGCAGTACTTC

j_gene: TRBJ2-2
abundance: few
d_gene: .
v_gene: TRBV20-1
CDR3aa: CSVRGENTGELFF
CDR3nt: TGCAGTGTCAGGGGGGAGAACACCGGGGAGCTGTTTTTT

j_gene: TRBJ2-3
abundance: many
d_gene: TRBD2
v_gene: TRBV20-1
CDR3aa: CSARDRGGSADTQYF
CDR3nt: TGCAGTGCTAGAGATAGGGGCGGGAGTGCAGATACGCAGTATTTT

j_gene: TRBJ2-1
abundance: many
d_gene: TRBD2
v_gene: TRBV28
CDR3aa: CAASGTSSYNEQFF
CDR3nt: TGTGCCGCTAGCGGGACTTCCTCCTACAATGAGCAGTTCTTC

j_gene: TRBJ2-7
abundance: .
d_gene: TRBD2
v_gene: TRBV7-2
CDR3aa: CASSSGRLVEQYF
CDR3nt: TGTGCCAGCTCTAGCGGGAGGTTGGTTGAGCAGTACTTC

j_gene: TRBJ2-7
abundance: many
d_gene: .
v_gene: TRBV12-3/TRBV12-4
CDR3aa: CASRKTPAGYEQYF
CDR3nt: TGTGCCAGCAGAAAGACCCCGGCCGGCTACGAGCAGTACTTC

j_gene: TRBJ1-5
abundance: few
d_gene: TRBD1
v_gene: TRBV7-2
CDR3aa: CASSRDRDQPQHF
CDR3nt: TGTGCCAGCAGCCGGGACAGGGATCAGCCCCAGCATTTT